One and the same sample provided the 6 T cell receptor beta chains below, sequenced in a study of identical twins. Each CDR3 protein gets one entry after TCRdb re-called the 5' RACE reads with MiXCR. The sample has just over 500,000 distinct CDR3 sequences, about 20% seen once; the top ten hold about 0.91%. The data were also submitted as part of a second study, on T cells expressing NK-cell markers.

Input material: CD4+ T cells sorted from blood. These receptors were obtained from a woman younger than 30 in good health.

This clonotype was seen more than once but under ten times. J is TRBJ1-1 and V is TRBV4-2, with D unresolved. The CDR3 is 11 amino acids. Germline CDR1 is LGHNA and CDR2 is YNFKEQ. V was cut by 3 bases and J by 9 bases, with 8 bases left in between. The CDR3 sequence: CASSHEGQAFF. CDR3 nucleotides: TGTGCCAGCAGCCATGAAGGCCAAGCTTTCTTT.

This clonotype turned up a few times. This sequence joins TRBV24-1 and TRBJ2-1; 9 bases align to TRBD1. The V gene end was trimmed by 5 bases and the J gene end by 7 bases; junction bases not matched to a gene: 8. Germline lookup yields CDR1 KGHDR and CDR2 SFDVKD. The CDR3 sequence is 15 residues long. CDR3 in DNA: TGTGCCACCAGTGGGGGACAGGGAGTTATAAATGAGCAGTTCTTC. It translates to CATSGGQGVINEQFF.

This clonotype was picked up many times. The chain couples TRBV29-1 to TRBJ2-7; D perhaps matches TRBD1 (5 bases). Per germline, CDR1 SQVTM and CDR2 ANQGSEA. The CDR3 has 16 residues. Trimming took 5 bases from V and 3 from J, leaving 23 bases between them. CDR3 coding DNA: TGCAGCGTTCGCGCGTCTACGGACATCGGGCACTACGAGCAGTACTTC. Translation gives CSVRASTDIGHYEQYF.

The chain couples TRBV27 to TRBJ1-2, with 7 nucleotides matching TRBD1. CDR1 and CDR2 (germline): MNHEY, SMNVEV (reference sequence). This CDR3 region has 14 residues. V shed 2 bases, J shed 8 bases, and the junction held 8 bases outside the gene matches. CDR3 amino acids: CASSLMEGARGYTF. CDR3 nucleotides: TGTGCCAGCAGTTTAATGGAGGGGGCGAGAGGCTACACCTTC.

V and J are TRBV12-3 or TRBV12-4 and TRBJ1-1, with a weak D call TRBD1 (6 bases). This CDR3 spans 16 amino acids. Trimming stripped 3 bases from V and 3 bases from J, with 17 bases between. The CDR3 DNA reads TGTGCCAGCAGTTTCTCAGGGGCTCTAGGGGACACTGAAGCTTTCTTT. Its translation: CASSFSGALGDTEAFF.

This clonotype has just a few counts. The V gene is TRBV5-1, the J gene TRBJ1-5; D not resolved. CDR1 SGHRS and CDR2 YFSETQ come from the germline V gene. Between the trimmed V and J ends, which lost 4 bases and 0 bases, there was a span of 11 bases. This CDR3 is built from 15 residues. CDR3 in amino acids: CASSLDGDSNQPQHF. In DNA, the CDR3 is TGCGCCAGCAGCCTGGACGGTGATAGCAATCAGCCCCAGCATTTT.